This TCR beta chain comes out of a study of T-cell memory formation after mild COVID-19 (dated by TCRdb to the early 2020s). Describing the broader study: Most TCR sequence clusters were specific to one of the two donors. In two donors, T-cell clones that expanded and contracted after mild COVID-19 were tracked by sequencing TCRalpha and TCRbeta repertoires over time. The cohort was made up of two young adult volunteers, one female and one male, who were previously healthy.

Ficoll-Paque density gradient centrifugation was used to isolate PBMCs. TCRdb lists the instrument as Illumina NovaSeq 6000. cDNA libraries for TCRalpha and TCRbeta were prepared by 5'RACE using constant-segment primers, with sample barcodes and unique molecular identifiers added. Trizol reagent was used to extract RNA from every sample. Libraries were amplified in two PCR steps, with a second sample barcode and Illumina TruSeq adapters added in the second step. Sequencing of libraries was performed on an Illumina NovaSeq with 2 x 150 bp paired-end reads. In the original analysis: Demultiplexing of reads and collapsing into UMI-guided consensus sequences were performed with migec v1.2.7. Using mixcr v2.1.11, UMI consensuses were aligned to TRA and TRB V and J templates and then assembled into clonotypes. Clonotypes were classified as expanded or contracted when called significant by both edgeR and NoisET, with noise models trained on biological replicates. For edgeR calls, the thresholds were a false discovery rate-adjusted p below 0.01 and a log2 fold-change of 1. As an exploratory analysis of dynamics, max-normalized trajectories of the 1000 most abundant clonotypes were examined by PCA with hierarchical clustering. Each responding clone was given a CD4 or CD8 phenotype based on the CD4+ and CD8+ repertoires, which had been sequenced separately. TCRdb trimmed the raw reads at Q25, called clones with MiXCR and kept productive beta chains. Each CDR3 protein appears once, grouped with its most common genes and DNA. TCRdb assigned the V and J calls; the authors' analysis was not used. The table for this sample lists about 280,000 distinct CDR3 sequences; roughly 8.2% of them were counted only once. Approximately 23% of the sample is in the top ten clones.

The junction carries 15 bases between V and J, which are trimmed by 5 bases and 2 bases respectively. The germline V gene yields MNHEY for CDR1 and SVGAGI for CDR2. The CDR3 runs 15 amino acids, cysteine and phenylalanine included. Solely the CDR3 DNA is kept, with 45 bases framed from the first base. Points the paper makes about the study in general: Contracting CD4+ clones turned up mainly in the CM and EM memory subsets, whereas EMRA was where CD8+ clones were enriched. The study covered only a couple of mild cases, and larger cohorts including severe cases with pre-infection samples were considered necessary. Clones contracting from day 15 to 85 had balanced CD4/CD8 phenotypes, while a second wave expanding from day 15 to 37 was biased towards CD4+. SARS-CoV-2 specificity was not confirmed for the second-wave clones peaking on day 37. Some responding clones were found in pre-infection memory, which suggests that pre-existing cross-reactive memory T cells took part in the SARS-CoV-2 response.

On this clonotype itself: Its antigen is unknown. No per-base quality is available; no much larger clone lies one base away.

Recombination linked TRBV6-5 to TRBJ1-2; the D gene identity is not certain. Sequences were obtained from PBMCs or a T cell subset sorted from them (not recorded which). The receptor was derived from a man aged 18 to 29 who had mild COVID-19 (a few samples of this study predate the infection). The sample titles of this study are shuffled in the database, so cell type and time point are left out; the donor was told from shared clones. The nucleotides are TGTGCCAGCAGTATTGGCTTGGGCGCCAACTATGGCTACACCTTC. The encoded protein is CASSIGLGANYGYTF.